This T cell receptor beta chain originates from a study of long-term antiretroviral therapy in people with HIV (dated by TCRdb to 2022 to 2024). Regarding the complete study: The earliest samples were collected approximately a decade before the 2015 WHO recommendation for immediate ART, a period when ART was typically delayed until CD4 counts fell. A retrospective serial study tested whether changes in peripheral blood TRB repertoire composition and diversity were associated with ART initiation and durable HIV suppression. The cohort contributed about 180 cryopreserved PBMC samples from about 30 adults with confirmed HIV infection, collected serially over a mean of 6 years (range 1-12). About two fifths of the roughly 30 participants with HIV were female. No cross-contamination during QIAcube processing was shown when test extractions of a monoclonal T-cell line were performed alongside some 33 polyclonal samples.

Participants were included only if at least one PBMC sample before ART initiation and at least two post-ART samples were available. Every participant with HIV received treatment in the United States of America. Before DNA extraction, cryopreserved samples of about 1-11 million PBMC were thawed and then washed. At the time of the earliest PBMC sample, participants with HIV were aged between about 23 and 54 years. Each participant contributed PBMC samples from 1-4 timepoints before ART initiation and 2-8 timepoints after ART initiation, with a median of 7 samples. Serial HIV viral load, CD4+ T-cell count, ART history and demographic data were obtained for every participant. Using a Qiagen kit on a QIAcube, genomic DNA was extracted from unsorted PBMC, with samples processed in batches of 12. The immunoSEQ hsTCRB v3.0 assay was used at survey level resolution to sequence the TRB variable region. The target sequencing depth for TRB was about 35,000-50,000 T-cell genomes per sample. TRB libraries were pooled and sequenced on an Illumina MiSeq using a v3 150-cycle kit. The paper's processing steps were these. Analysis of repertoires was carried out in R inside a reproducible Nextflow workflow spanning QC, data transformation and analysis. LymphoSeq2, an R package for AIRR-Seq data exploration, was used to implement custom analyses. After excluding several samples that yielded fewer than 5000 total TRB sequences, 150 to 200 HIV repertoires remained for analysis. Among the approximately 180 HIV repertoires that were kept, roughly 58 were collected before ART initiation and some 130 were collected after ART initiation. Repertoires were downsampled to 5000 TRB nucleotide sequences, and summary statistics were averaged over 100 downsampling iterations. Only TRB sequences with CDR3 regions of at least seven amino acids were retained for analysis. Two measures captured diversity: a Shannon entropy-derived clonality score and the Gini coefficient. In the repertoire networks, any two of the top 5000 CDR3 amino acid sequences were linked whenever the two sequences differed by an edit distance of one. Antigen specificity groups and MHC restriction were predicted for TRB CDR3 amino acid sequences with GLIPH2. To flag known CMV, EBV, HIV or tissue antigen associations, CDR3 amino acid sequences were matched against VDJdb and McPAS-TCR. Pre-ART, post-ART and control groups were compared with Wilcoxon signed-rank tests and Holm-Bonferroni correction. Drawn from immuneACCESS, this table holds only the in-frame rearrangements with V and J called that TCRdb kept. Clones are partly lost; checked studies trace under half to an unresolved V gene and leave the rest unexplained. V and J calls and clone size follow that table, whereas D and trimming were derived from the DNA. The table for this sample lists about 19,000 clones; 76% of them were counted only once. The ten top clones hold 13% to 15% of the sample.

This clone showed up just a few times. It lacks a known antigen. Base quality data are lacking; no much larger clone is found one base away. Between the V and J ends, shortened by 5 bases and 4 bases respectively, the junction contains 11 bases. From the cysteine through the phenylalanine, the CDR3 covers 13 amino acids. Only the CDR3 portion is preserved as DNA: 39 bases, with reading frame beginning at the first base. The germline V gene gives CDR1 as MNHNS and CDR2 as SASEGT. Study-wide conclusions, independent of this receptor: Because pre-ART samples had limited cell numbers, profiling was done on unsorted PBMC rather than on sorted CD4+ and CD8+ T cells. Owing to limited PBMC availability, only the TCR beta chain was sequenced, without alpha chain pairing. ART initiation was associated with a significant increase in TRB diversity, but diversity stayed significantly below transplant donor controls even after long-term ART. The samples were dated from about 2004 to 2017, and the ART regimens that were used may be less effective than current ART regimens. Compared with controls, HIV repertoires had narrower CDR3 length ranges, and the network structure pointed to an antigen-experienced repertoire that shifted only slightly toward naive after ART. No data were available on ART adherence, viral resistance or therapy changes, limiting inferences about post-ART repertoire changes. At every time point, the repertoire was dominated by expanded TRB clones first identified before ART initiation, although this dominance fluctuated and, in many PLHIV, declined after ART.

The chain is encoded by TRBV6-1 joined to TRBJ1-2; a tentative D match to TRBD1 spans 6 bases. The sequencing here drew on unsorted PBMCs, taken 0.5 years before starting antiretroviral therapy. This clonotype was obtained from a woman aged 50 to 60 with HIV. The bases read TGTGCCAGCAGTCGGACAGAACTCTATGGCTACACCTTC. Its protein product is CASSRTELYGYTF.